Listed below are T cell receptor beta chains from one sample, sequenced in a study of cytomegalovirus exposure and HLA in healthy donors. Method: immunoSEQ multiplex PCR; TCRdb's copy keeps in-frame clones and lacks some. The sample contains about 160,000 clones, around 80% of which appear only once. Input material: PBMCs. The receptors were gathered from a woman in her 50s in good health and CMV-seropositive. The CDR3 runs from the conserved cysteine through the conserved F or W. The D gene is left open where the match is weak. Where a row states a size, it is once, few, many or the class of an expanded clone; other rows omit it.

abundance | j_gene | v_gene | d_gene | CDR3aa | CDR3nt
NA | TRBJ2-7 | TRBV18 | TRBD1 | CASSLGQGLSYEQYF | TGTGCCAGCTCACTGGGACAGGGGCTCTCCTACGAGCAGTACTTC
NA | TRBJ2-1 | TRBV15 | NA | CATSRSRGWGHEQFF | TGTGCCACCAGCAGATCCCGAGGATGGGGCCATGAGCAGTTCTTC
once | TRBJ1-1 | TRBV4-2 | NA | CASSQSAGQKNTEAFF | TGTGCCAGCAGCCAATCGGCGGGGCAAAAGAACACTGAAGCTTTCTTT
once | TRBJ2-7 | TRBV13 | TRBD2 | CASSSLDSGGYEQYF | TGTGCCAGCAGCTCCCTGGATAGCGGGGGTTACGAGCAGTACTTC
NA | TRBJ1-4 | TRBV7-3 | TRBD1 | CASSFSGQGAEKLFF | TGTGCCAGCAGCTTCTCTGGACAGGGGGCGGAAAAACTGTTTTTT
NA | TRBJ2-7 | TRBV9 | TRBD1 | CASSVGGQGGYEQYF | TGTGCCAGCAGCGTAGGGGGACAGGGGGGTTACGAGCAGTACTTC
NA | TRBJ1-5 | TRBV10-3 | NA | CAISESKMTYNQPQHF | TGTGCCATCAGTGAGTCTAAGATGACATATAATCAGCCCCAGCATTTT
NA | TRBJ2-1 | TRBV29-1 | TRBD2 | CSVRTSGDEQFF | TGCAGCGTCCGGACTAGCGGGGATGAGCAGTTCTTC
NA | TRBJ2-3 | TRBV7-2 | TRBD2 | CASSFRLAGGRDTQYF | TGTGCCAGCAGCTTCCGTCTAGCGGGAGGAAGAGATACGCAGTATTTT
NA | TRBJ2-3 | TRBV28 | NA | CASSLEGPPDTQYF | TGTGCCAGCAGTTTGGAGGGGCCCCCAGATACGCAGTATTTT
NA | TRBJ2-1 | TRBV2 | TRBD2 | CASSVLAGGMNEQFF | TGTGCCAGCAGTGTACTAGCGGGGGGAATGAATGAGCAGTTCTTC
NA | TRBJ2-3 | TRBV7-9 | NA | CASSQLDTQYF | TGTGCCAGCAGCCAACTAGATACGCAGTATTTT
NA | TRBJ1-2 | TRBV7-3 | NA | CASSFRDHRGYTF | TGTGCCAGCAGCTTCCGGGATCATCGAGGCTACACCTTC
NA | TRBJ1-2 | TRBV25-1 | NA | CASSARGNYGYTF | TGTGCCAGCAGTGCCAGGGGTAACTATGGCTACACCTTC
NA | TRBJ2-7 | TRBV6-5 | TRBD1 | CASSLTGQGYEQYF | TGTGCCAGCAGCCTGACAGGGCAGGGCTACGAGCAGTACTTC
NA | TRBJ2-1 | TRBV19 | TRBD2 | CASTPGTSGRTGTGNEQFF | TGTGCCAGTACCCCTGGGACTAGCGGGAGAACGGGAACTGGGAATGAGCAATTCTTC
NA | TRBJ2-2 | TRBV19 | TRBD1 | CASSRAGTGGIQFF | TGTGCCAGTAGTAGGGCCGGGACAGGGGGGATCCAGTTTTTT
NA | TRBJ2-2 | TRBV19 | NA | CASSMLTSFGAGELFF | TGTGCCAGTAGTATGTTAACTTCCTTTGGAGCCGGGGAGCTGTTTTTT
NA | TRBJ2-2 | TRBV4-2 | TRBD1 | CASSQETGGPPNTGELFF | TGTGCCAGCAGCCAGGAGACAGGGGGCCCCCCGAACACCGGGGAGCTGTTTTTT
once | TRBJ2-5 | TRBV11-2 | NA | CASSTGLFQETQYF | TGTGCCAGCAGCACAGGACTATTTCAAGAGACCCAGTACTTC
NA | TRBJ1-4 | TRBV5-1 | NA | CASTPDSLNEKLFF | TGCGCCAGCACCCCGGACAGTCTCAATGAAAAACTGTTTTTT
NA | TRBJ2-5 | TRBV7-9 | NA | CASSLGGSFEQYF | TGTGCCAGCAGCTTAGGCGGTTCTTTCGAGCAATACTTC
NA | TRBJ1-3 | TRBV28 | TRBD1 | CASSLNRGYSGNTIYF | TGTGCCAGCAGTTTGAACAGGGGGTACTCTGGAAACACCATATATTTT
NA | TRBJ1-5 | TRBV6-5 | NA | CASSYSTGGNQPQHF | TGTGCCAGCAGTTACTCGACCGGGGGAAATCAGCCCCAGCATTTT
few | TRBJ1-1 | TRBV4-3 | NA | CASSHWAGLNTEAFF | TGCGCCAGCAGCCATTGGGCGGGGCTGAACACTGAAGCTTTCTTT
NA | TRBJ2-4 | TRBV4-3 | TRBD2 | CASSQAPLAGGENIQYF | TGCGCCAGCAGCCAAGCCCCCCTAGCCGGGGGGGAAAACATTCAGTACTTC
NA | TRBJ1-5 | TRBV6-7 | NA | CASSSDILGPQHF | TGTGCCAGCAGTTCGGACATCCTTGGGCCCCAGCATTTT
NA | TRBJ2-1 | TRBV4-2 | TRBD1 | CASSPWTGSSYNEQFF | TGTGCCAGCAGCCCCTGGACAGGGAGCTCCTACAATGAGCAGTTCTTC
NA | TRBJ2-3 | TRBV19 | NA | CASSIGQPSTDTQYF | TGTGCCAGTAGTATAGGGCAACCTAGCACAGATACGCAGTATTTT
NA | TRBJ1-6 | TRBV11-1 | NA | CASSPGGDSPLHF | TGTGCCAGCAGCCCGGGGGGGGATTCACCCCTCCACTTT
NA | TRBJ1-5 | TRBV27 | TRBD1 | CASSVDRGINQPQHF | TGTGCCAGCAGTGTTGACAGGGGAATAAATCAGCCCCAGCATTTT
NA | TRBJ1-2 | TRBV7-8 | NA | CASSLLPETPSTF | TGTGCCAGCAGCTTACTTCCTGAGACTCCGAGCACCTTC
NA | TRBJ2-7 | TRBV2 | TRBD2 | CAGTHSGSPYEQYF | TGTGCCGGAACCCATAGCGGGAGTCCCTACGAGCAGTACTTC
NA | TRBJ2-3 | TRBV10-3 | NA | CAISEGGGVTDTQYF | TGTGCCATCAGTGAGGGGGGAGGCGTTACAGATACGCAGTATTTT
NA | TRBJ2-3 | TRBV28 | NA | CASSSPGRVTDTQYF | TGTGCCAGCAGTTCCCCAGGGCGCGTTACAGATACGCAGTATTTT
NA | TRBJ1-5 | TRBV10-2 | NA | CASSENALGQRHQPQHF | TGCGCCAGCAGTGAGAACGCCCTGGGACAAAGGCATCAGCCCCAGCATTTT